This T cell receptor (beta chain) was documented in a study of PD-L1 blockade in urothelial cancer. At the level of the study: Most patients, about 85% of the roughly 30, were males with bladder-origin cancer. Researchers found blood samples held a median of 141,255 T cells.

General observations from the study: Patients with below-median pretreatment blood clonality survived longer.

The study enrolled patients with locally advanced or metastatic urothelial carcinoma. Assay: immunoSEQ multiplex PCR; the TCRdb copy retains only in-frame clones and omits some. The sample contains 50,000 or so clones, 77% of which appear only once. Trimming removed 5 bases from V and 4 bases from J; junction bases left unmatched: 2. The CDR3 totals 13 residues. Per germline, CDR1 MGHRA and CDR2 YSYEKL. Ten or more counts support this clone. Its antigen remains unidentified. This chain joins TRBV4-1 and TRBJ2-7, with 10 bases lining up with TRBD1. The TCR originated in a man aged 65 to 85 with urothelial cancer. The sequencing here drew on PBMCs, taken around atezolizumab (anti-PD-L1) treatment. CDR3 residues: CASSSDRGYEQYF. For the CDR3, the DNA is TGCGCCAGCAGCTCGGACAGGGGGTACGAGCAGTACTTC.